The present T cell receptor beta chain was sequenced within a study of cytomegalovirus exposure and HLA in healthy donors (dated by TCRdb to about 2017). In terms of the full investigation: According to an earlier analysis of around 600 of the donors, roughly 180 million T cells yielded 117 million unique TCR beta sequences and around 280 Gb of sequence data. An early release covering roughly 600 HLA-typed donors comprised around 300 gigabases of sequencing data and about 90 million unique TCR sequences. The genetic ancestry cluster associated with self-reported Caucasian donors included 70% to 85% of the roughly 360 genotyped donors. The aim of the study was to test whether cataloging public T cell receptors could identify signatures of past pathogen exposure. The study used immunosequencing to profile the T cell repertoires of approximately 630 subjects and linked those repertoires to cytomegalovirus serostatus. In addition to the first cohort of approximately 650 subjects, a separate validation cohort of 130 or so different subjects was used. High-throughput TCR immunosequencing, statistical association of individual TCRs with disease status, and machine learning were combined to predict cytomegalovirus infection status. A later analysis re-examined previously published TCR beta repertoires from 610 or so donors and added high-resolution HLA genotyping to investigate patterns of TCR occurrence. Rather than drawing on any new phenotypic data, the later analysis identified candidate immune exposures from TCR beta sequences and the way those sequences occurred across donors. An earlier analysis of roughly 580 of the donors used high-throughput TCR beta sequencing to judge whether each TCR beta V gene segment behaved as functional or pseudogenic. Donor age, sex, ethnicity and CMV serostatus were collected together with the repertoire data. Genome-wide SNP genotypes for about 65% of the roughly 670 donors were used in a later genetic analysis, which treated that subset as a discovery cohort. All discovery cohort repertoires had been generated on a single sequencing platform. Both class I and class II loci were covered by HLA typing, at four-digit resolution. Typing coverage varied by locus: about 629-630 donors for A, B, C, DRB1 and DQB1; roughly 500 for DQA1; nearly 610 for DPA1; roughly 470 for DPB1. Roughly five DR-DQ haplotypes were handled as single units for association and clustering because linkage in the cohort was strong. Across approximately 400 genotyped donors of the cohort, an average of approximately 220,000 unique TCR beta nucleotide sequences per donor were sequenced, and approximately 17% of those sequences were non-productive.

The CDR3 starts with the cysteine, ends with the phenylalanine, and has 12 residues. Just CDR3 DNA is preserved here, 36 bases in frame from base 1. Reading the germline V gene gives CDR1 SGHTA and CDR2 FQGNSA. The germline ends are 8 bases apart after V is trimmed by 2 bases and J by 7 bases. The method behind the library was the immunoSEQ multiplex PCR assay. For the multiplex PCR, a mixture combining 60 forward primers for TCR Vbeta segments and 13 reverse primers for TCR Jbeta segments was used. The CDR3 region of rearranged TCR beta genes was amplified from genomic DNA by a multiplex PCR assay. The Illumina HiSeq System was used to sequence the amplified TCR beta libraries as 87-base-pair reads. The source study handled its data this way. Across the 640 or so repertoires, a later analysis counted tens of millions of unique TCR beta chains, roughly 11 million of which were shared by at least two donors. Raw reads were error-corrected and collapsed into unique sequences with a nearest-neighbor algorithm that merged closely related sequences to remove PCR and sequencing errors. Alignment of CDR3 sequences to IMGT reference sequences was used to assign V, D and J gene segments. For a sequence to be retained, a match of at least six nucleotides to both a V gene segment and a J gene segment was required. A rearrangement counted as productive if the CDR3 had no stop codons and remained in frame with V and J, and every other rearrangement counted as non-productive. Following IMGT convention, CDR3 was defined as the stretch from the second conserved V-encoded cysteine up to the conserved J-encoded phenylalanine. In an earlier analysis of 550 to 650 of the donors, sequences lacking an unambiguous match to a single V gene segment were excluded. An earlier analysis of 587 of the donors classified V segments as functional when productive rearrangements were above 56.7% and as segregating when the standard deviation between donors was above 5%. A statistical classification framework was built for diagnosing cytomegalovirus status from the catalog of TCR beta chain sequences. A later analysis assigned V and J genes by comparing TCR nucleotide sequences with IMGT/GENE-DB human TR gene sequences. Using the TCRdist pipeline, a later analysis assigned CDR3 sequences along with most-parsimonious VDJ recombination scenarios. In a later analysis, each TCR beta chain was defined by its CDR3 amino acid sequence together with its V-gene family, and reads without a unique V-gene family were excluded. As a way to deal with suspected cross-contamination and a sequencing artifact, a later analysis dropped 500 to 700 nucleotide sequences that were highly shared and had low generation probability. In a later analysis, a clonal expansion index was calculated for each public chain from normalized within-repertoire ranks of inferred template counts. A later analysis computed generation probabilities with a VDJ recombination model fitted to out-of-frame rearrangements, and checked the results against IGoR. A later analysis scored TCR-TCR, TCR-HLA and TCR-CMV co-occurrence with hypergeometric tests, applying a repertoire-size bias correction to TCR pairs. In a later analysis, false discovery rates were estimated by permuting HLA or CMV assignments 20 times. In a later analysis, co-occurring TCRs were grouped using DBSCAN, and TCRdist sequence similarity was added for clustering within HLA-allele-positive subsets. For co-occurrence clustering, repertoires with fewer than 30,000 or more than 120,000 public chains were excluded, along with four to six repertoires with anomalous nucleotide sharing. TCRdb holds this immuneACCESS table with in-frame rearrangements only. Some clones are missing; in checked studies, unresolved V genes explain under half, and the rest has no known cause. Clone size and V and J calls were adopted from that table, with D and trimming inferred from the DNA. The table for this sample lists about 130,000 clones; around 73% of them were counted only once. Together, the top ten hold 4% to 5.5% of the sample.

In total, approximately 610 healthy bone marrow donors made up the cohort. At the time of sampling, every cohort member was nominally healthy, though immune exposures that went unrecorded were likely present. The donor was CMV seropositive and belonged to the group of around 300 seropositive cohort members. Every donor gave a peripheral blood sample, and the peripheral blood mononuclear cells from that sample were used for TCR beta sequencing. The Qiagen DNeasy Blood Extraction Kit was used to extract genomic DNA from the blood cell samples. On this clone: The antigen it binds to is not known. Base qualities were left out, and no much larger clone turns up one base away.

Here is what the overall study found, with its caveats: Linkage disequilibrium might explain the correlated functional status among segregating V segments, but an unknown experimental factor could not be ruled out. Only TCR beta chains were sequenced in this cohort, and the absence of alpha or paired-chain data limited detectable features. HLA typing was unavailable for some donors at each locus, so association tests used only the typed subset. According to the authors, the approach could potentially be generalized to other disease states and immunological phenotypes. Some IMGT-functional V segments, including TRBV6-2 and TRBV6-3, could not be distinguished by the 87-base-pair reads and were therefore excluded. While some public TCRs were present in many individuals, most TCR sequences turned up only very rarely across donors. In a later analysis, some 18,000 TCR beta sequences were associated with specific HLA alleles at a false discovery rate of 0.05. In an earlier analysis of about 550 of the donors, most TCR beta V segments were observed in productive rearrangements about 87% or about 30% of the time, broadly matching IMGT annotations. In both the original and validation cohorts, the classifier was reported to diagnose cytomegalovirus status with high specificity and sensitivity. Compared with equally common non-associated chains, HLA-associated TCR beta chains in a later analysis were more clonally expanded and had lower generation probabilities. Roughly uniform sequencing depth across donors was assumed in presence/absence analyses, although this assumption may not hold. Several of the top co-occurrence clusters appeared to be linked to parvovirus B19, influenza, CMV and Epstein-Barr virus, according to a later analysis. When HLA alleles, especially DR and DQ, strongly co-occurred, attributing TCR associations to individual alleles was difficult. A group of highly shared sequence variants was considered likely to be a technical artifact of the sequencing pipeline. In a later genetic analysis, fewer N-insertions in productive TCRs were reported among donors in an Asian-associated ancestry cluster than the roughly 700-donor mean. The earlier analysis of around 600 of the donors excluded 15 to 20 rarely observed V segments, including chromosome 9 orphons, because counts were too low. According to a later analysis, TCR association rates differed among HLA loci, with DRB1 alleles showing the most associated TCRs and HLA-C alleles showing the fewest. A later genetic analysis associated a missense DCLRE1C variant with V-gene and J-gene trimming of TCR beta chains, and an independent cohort replicated the association. The study gave a list of 150 to 200 TCR beta chains associated with cytomegalovirus. A further reported finding was that TCR beta sequences accurately predicted the HLA-A and HLA-B alleles for most subjects in the first cohort. In vitro tests confirmed that three of the cytomegalovirus-associated TCR beta chains recognize cytomegalovirus antigens. For the cohort, immune exposure information was limited to CMV serostatus. In a later analysis, most CMV-associated TCR beta chains were found to appear HLA-restricted, with HLA associations seemingly driven largely by CMV exposure.

Sequencing input: PBMCs. In this chain, TRBV7-2 is recombined with TRBJ1-2; the D gene identity is not certain. This clonotype originated in a man between 60 and 75 years old in good health and CMV-seropositive. The nucleotide sequence is TGTGCCAGCAGCTTATCGTGGAGTGGCTACACCTTC. This codes for CASSLSWSGYTF.